The rows below give T cell receptor beta chains drawn from one sample of a study of blood T cell repertoires in COVID-19. The data were produced by immunoSEQ multiplex PCR, yet TCRdb's version contains in-frame clones alone and is incomplete. The sample lists under 200,000 clones, approximately 86% occurring once. The sequencing input was peripheral blood. Receptor source: a man aged 55 to 70 with acute or convalescent COVID-19. The CDR3 runs from the conserved cysteine through the conserved F or W. A D gene is named only where the DNA matches it firmly. Not all rows give a size; the values are once, few, many and, for expanded clones, a class.

>TRBJ1-3|-|-|TRBV18
CASSPDGRSIYF
TGTGCCAGCTCACCCGACGGGAGGTCCATATATTTT
>TRBJ1-2|-|TRBD1|TRBV2
CASSQTRDRLYGYTF
TGTGCCAGCAGCCAAACCCGGGACAGACTCTATGGCTACACCTTC
>TRBJ2-2|-|-|TRBV7-6
CASSLIADLPTGELFF
TGTGCCAGCAGTCTTATAGCCGATTTACCCACCGGGGAGCTGTTTTTT
>TRBJ2-5|-|-|TRBV4-1
CASSRLTGTQETQYF
TGCGCCAGCAGCCGACTTACAGGGACCCAAGAGACCCAGTACTTC
>TRBJ1-1|-|TRBD1|TRBV7-9
CASSEQGATGTEAFF
TGTGCCAGCAGCGAACAGGGGGCGACGGGCACTGAAGCTTTCTTT
>TRBJ1-1|-|-|TRBV29-1
CSADPHGGRTEAFF
TGCAGCGCGGACCCTCACGGGGGACGTACTGAAGCTTTCTTT
>TRBJ2-2|-|-|TRBV5-1
CASSLDPHLTGTGELFF
TGCGCCAGCAGCTTGGACCCCCATCTCACGGGCACCGGGGAGCTGTTTTTT
>TRBJ1-1|once|TRBD1|TRBV19
CASSRGQGIPEAFF
TGTGCCAGTAGTAGGGGACAGGGGATCCCTGAAGCTTTCTTT
>TRBJ2-7|once|TRBD1|TRBV19
CASSFRDRAYEQYF
TGTGCCAGTAGTTTTCGGGACAGGGCGTACGAGCAGTACTTC
>TRBJ1-5|-|-|TRBV18
CASSPGPSQPQHF
TGTGCCAGCTCACCAGGCCCCAGTCAGCCCCAGCATTTT
>TRBJ1-1|-|-|TRBV4-2
CASSPRAGNTEAFF
TGTGCCAGCAGCCCCCGGGCGGGGAACACTGAAGCTTTCTTT
>TRBJ2-1|-|-|TRBV28
CASTVLNEQFF
TGTGCCAGCACCGTTCTTAATGAGCAGTTCTTC
>TRBJ2-7|-|TRBD2|TRBV5-1
CASTGGLAGALEQYF
TGCGCCAGCACCGGTGGACTAGCGGGAGCGCTCGAGCAGTACTTC
>TRBJ2-7|few|TRBD1|TRBV24-1
CATSDGDRSSYEQYF
TGTGCCACCAGTGATGGGGACAGGAGTTCCTACGAGCAGTACTTC